This entry describes one T cell receptor (beta chain). Antigen unknown. The read terminates 3 residues ahead of where the CDR3 ends, so the germline J gene completes it. CDR3 size: 16 residues. V was trimmed by 4 bases and J by 5 bases, leaving 21 bases between them. Germline CDR1 and CDR2: SGHRS and YFSETQ. These data come from a study of T cells in women clearing cervical HPV infection. Overall study: Case blood drawn at lesion detection; control blood after infection cleared. HLA type stays a possible confounder, typing being limited.

Produced via immunoSEQ multiplex PCR; TCRdb's table is partial and in-frame only. The sample totals roughly 48,000 clones. Notes on the study in general: CIN3+ cases had significantly higher TCR repertoire richness than controls, but evenness did not differ.

The receptor was isolated from a woman between 18 and 69 years old with a cervical HPV16 infection that either progressed to CIN3+ or cleared (not recorded which). This rearrangement joins TRBV5-1 to TRBJ2-5, with D possibly being TRBD1 (6 bases). The material sequenced was blood buffy coat. Partial CDR3 DNA: TGCGCCAGCAGCCCCCACCACGGAACAGGGATTGAGACC. Its translation is CASSPHHGTGIET. The whole CDR3 sequence reads CASSPHHGTGIETQYF.